The rows below give T cell receptor beta chains drawn from one sample of a study of OX40 agonist ivuxolimab in advanced cancers. Clones were read by immunoSEQ multiplex PCR, and TCRdb kept only the in-frame ones, dropping some. This table has 95,000 to 100,000 clones, about 80% appearing once. The sample in question was CD4+ or CD8+ T cells sorted from blood, obtained in a trial of the OX40 agonist ivuxolimab. The receptors here all came from an adult with an advanced solid tumor such as melanoma, head and neck, liver or kidney cancer. CDR3s include the opening cysteine and the closing phenylalanine or tryptophan. The D gene is left open where the match is weak. The listing skips clone size in some rows; elsewhere it reads once, few, many or a size class.

d_call clone_size j_call v_call cdr3_aa cdr3_nt
NA NA TRBJ1-1 TRBV19 CASSNLGYTEAFF TGTGCCAGTAGTAACCTAGGGTACACTGAAGCTTTCTTT
NA NA TRBJ1-4 TRBV15 CATSRGLGEKLFF TGTGCCACCAGCAGGGGCCTAGGGGAAAAACTGTTTTTT
TRBD1 few TRBJ2-7 TRBV27 CASSLTGTGAYEQYF TGTGCCAGCAGTCTAACCGGGACAGGGGCCTACGAGCAGTACTTC
TRBD1 NA TRBJ1-5 TRBV15 CATSSQTGGAQPQHF TGTGCCACCAGCAGCCAGACAGGGGGAGCTCAGCCCCAGCATTTT
NA NA TRBJ1-3 TRBV7-8 CASSPTRSGNTIYF TGTGCCAGCAGCCCAACACGCTCTGGAAACACCATATATTTT
NA NA TRBJ2-1 TRBV11-2 CASSPLLGNPAEQFF TGTGCCAGCAGCCCCCTACTAGGGAACCCGGCTGAGCAGTTCTTC
NA NA TRBJ1-1 TRBV5-5 CASSLQTGNTEAFF TGTGCCAGCAGCTTGCAAACGGGGAACACTGAAGCTTTCTTT
NA NA TRBJ1-5 TRBV30 CAWSARMLAEVGNQPQHF TGTGCCTGGAGTGCTAGGATGTTGGCGGAGGTGGGCAATCAGCCCCAGCATTTT
NA once TRBJ1-4 TRBV5-6 CASSFSWEPEANEKLFF TGTGCCAGCAGCTTCTCTTGGGAGCCGGAGGCTAATGAAAAACTGTTTTTT
NA NA TRBJ2-7 TRBV10-3 CAISNQGYEQYF TGTGCCATCAGTAACCAGGGATACGAGCAGTACTTC
NA NA TRBJ1-5 TRBV10-3 CAISGQVGLNQPQHF TGTGCCATCAGTGGACAGGTGGGCCTTAATCAGCCCCAGCATTTT
NA NA TRBJ2-3 TRBV7-9 CASSFIAPTDTQYF TGTGCCAGCAGCTTTATTGCTCCAACAGATACGCAGTATTTT
NA NA TRBJ1-1 TRBV14 CASSQEDWTEAFF TGTGCCAGCAGCCAAGAAGATTGGACTGAAGCTTTCTTT
TRBD1 once TRBJ2-2 TRBV4-1 CASSRPTTGGFGELFF TGCGCCAGCAGCCGACCTACGACAGGGGGCTTCGGGGAGCTGTTTTTT
NA NA TRBJ2-2 TRBV2 CASHRELTAGELFF TGTGCCAGCCACCGGGAGTTGACGGCCGGGGAGCTGTTTTTT
TRBD1 NA TRBJ2-5 TRBV2 CASIRDRGRLETQYF TGTGCCAGCATAAGAGACAGGGGGCGCCTGGAGACCCAGTACTTC
TRBD2 NA TRBJ2-2 TRBV10-1 CARPGTSGTGELFF TGCGCCAGGCCCGGGACTAGCGGCACCGGGGAGCTGTTTTTT
NA NA TRBJ1-4 TRBV7-9 CASSSMSPAAPLNEKLFF TGTGCCAGCAGCTCCATGTCGCCGGCAGCTCCTCTTAATGAAAAACTGTTTTTT
NA NA TRBJ1-1 TRBV6-1 CASQGMNTEAFF TGTGCCAGCCAGGGTATGAACACTGAAGCTTTCTTT
TRBD1 once TRBJ1-1 TRBV27 CASSSRSGTGSFHTEAFF TGTGCCAGCAGTTCGAGGTCCGGGACAGGCTCATTCCACACTGAAGCTTTCTTT
TRBD1 NA TRBJ1-2 TRBV7-3 CASSPTGNYGYTF TGTGCCAGCAGCCCGACAGGGAACTATGGCTACACCTTC
TRBD1 NA TRBJ2-7 TRBV5-1 CASRGQGASYEQYF TGCGCCAGCCGGGGACAGGGGGCTTCCTACGAGCAGTACTTC
TRBD1 NA TRBJ1-5 TRBV6-6 CATLPTGAWPQHF TGTGCCACGCTCCCGACAGGGGCTTGGCCCCAGCATTTT
NA once TRBJ2-5 TRBV9 CASSVGEGTVGLGHQETQYF TGTGCCAGCAGCGTAGGGGAAGGGACTGTTGGGTTGGGCCACCAAGAGACCCAGTACTTC
TRBD2 NA TRBJ2-1 TRBV6-5 CASSRPGTGGSEQFF TGTGCCAGCAGTCGGCCCGGGACGGGAGGGTCAGAGCAGTTCTTC
NA NA TRBJ1-3 TRBV7-9 CASSPAPGNTIYF TGTGCCAGCAGCCCTGCCCCCGGAAACACCATATATTTT
TRBD1 NA TRBJ1-2 TRBV5-1 CASSPGGQGEGYTF TGCGCCAGCAGCCCTGGGGGACAGGGTGAGGGCTACACCTTC
NA NA TRBJ2-2 TRBV5-1 CASSLTVTGELFF TGCGCCAGCAGCTTGACAGTAACTGGGGAGCTGTTTTTT
TRBD1 NA TRBJ1-3 TRBV6-6 CASSIGQGENTIYF TGTGCCAGCAGTATCGGACAGGGAGAAAACACCATATATTTT
NA NA TRBJ2-3 TRBV6-5 CASSWSSSTDTQYF TGTGCCAGCAGTTGGTCTTCTAGCACAGATACGCAGTATTTT
TRBD1 few TRBJ2-7 TRBV19 CASSIAFRGHEQYF TGTGCCAGTAGTATAGCGTTTAGGGGGCACGAGCAGTACTTC
NA NA TRBJ2-2 TRBV9 CASSVDVTGELFF TGTGCCAGCAGCGTAGACGTCACCGGGGAGCTGTTTTTT
TRBD1 NA TRBJ2-3 TRBV2 CASSDRGQTDTQYF TGTGCCAGCAGTGATAGGGGGCAGACAGATACGCAGTATTTT
NA NA TRBJ1-1 TRBV27 CASSLPGPNTEAFF TGTGCCAGCAGTTTACCCGGGCCCAACACTGAAGCTTTCTTT
TRBD1 NA TRBJ1-3 TRBV6-5 CASSGRGSGNTIYF TGTGCCAGCAGTGGCAGGGGGTCTGGAAACACCATATATTTT
NA NA TRBJ1-2 TRBV5-1 CASSLGLPNYGYTF TGCGCCAGCAGCTTGGGATTACCTAACTATGGCTACACCTTC
TRBD1 NA TRBJ1-2 TRBV2 CASSRDRGRQGDGYTF TGTGCCAGCAGTCGGGACAGGGGGCGCCAAGGGGATGGCTACACCTTC
NA NA TRBJ1-4 TRBV27 CASSATPRGQPDSEKLFF TGTGCCAGCAGTGCCACCCCCAGAGGACAGCCGGACAGTGAAAAACTGTTTTTT
TRBD2 NA TRBJ2-1 TRBV5-6 CASSLYRTSGTSEQFF TGTGCCAGCAGCTTATACCGGACTAGCGGGACTAGTGAGCAGTTCTTC
NA NA TRBJ1-2 TRBV30 CAWSVSGPGYTF TGTGCCTGGAGTGTAAGTGGCCCAGGCTACACCTTC
NA NA TRBJ1-2 TRBV30 CAWSVPIGYTF TGTGCCTGGAGTGTACCCATTGGCTACACCTTC
NA NA TRBJ2-1 TRBV5-6 CASSLDPRGNEQFF TGTGCCAGCAGCTTGGATCCTAGGGGGAATGAGCAGTTCTTC
TRBD1 NA TRBJ2-5 TRBV5-1 CASTEGRGQETQYF TGCGCCAGCACCGAGGGCAGGGGGCAAGAGACCCAGTACTTC
TRBD1 NA TRBJ1-1 TRBV19 CASKTPGQGNTEAFF TGTGCCAGTAAAACCCCGGGACAGGGGAACACTGAAGCTTTCTTT
TRBD1 NA TRBJ1-1 TRBV6-5 CASSYSGGKNTEAFF TGTGCCAGCAGTTACTCAGGGGGCAAGAACACTGAAGCTTTCTTT
NA NA TRBJ2-7 TRBV27 CAGSLLPLAYEQYF TGTGCCGGCAGTTTACTGCCACTAGCCTACGAGCAGTACTTC